A single T cell receptor (beta chain) is shown here with its context. Its antigen is not yet known. In total, 500 to 700 healthy bone marrow donors made up the cohort. All cohort members were sampled while nominally healthy, although unrecorded immune exposures were likely present. The donor tested CMV seropositive, placing the donor among the approximately 310 seropositive members of the cohort. Every donor gave a peripheral blood sample, and the peripheral blood mononuclear cells from that sample were used for TCR beta sequencing. Genomic DNA extraction from the blood cell samples was performed with the Qiagen DNeasy Blood Extraction Kit. The library was built by means of the immunoSEQ multiplex PCR assay. For the multiplex PCR, a mixture combining 60 forward primers for TCR Vbeta segments and 13 reverse primers for TCR Jbeta segments was used. The CDR3 region of rearranged TCR beta genes was amplified from genomic DNA by a multiplex PCR assay. On the Illumina HiSeq System, the amplified TCR beta libraries were sequenced as 87-base-pair reads. Per the authors' processing: A later analysis tallied 75 million to 95 million unique TCR beta chains across the approximately 670 repertoires, and about 12 million of those chains were shared by two or more donors. A nearest-neighbor algorithm error-corrected the raw reads and collapsed the reads into unique sequences, merging closely related sequences to remove PCR and sequencing errors. To assign V, D and J gene segments, CDR3 sequences were aligned to IMGT reference sequences. Each retained sequence needed at least a six-nucleotide match to both a V gene segment and a J gene segment. A rearrangement counted as productive if the CDR3 had no stop codons and remained in frame with V and J, and every other rearrangement counted as non-productive. CDR3 was defined by IMGT convention, running from the second conserved V-encoded cysteine to the conserved J-encoded phenylalanine. In an earlier analysis of 550 to 650 of the donors, sequences lacking an unambiguous match to a single V gene segment were excluded. An earlier analysis of just under 600 of the donors called V segments functional above 56.7% productive rearrangements and segregating when the between-donor standard deviation exceeded 5%. A statistical classification framework was built to diagnose cytomegalovirus status from the catalog of TCR beta chain sequences. V and J gene assignment, in a later analysis, came from comparing TCR nucleotide sequences with IMGT/GENE-DB human TR gene sequences. In a later analysis, CDR3 sequences and most-parsimonious VDJ recombination scenarios were assigned using the TCRdist pipeline. In a later analysis, each TCR beta chain was defined by its CDR3 amino acid sequence together with its V-gene family, and reads lacking a unique V-gene family were excluded. In a later analysis, around 600 highly shared, low-generation-probability nucleotide sequences were removed to address suspected cross-contamination and a sequencing artifact. For each public chain, a later analysis derived a clonal expansion index from normalized ranks of inferred template counts within each repertoire. Generation probabilities in a later analysis came from a VDJ recombination model fitted to out-of-frame rearrangements, and those results were checked against IGoR. Hypergeometric tests were used in a later analysis to score TCR-TCR, TCR-HLA and TCR-CMV co-occurrence, with a repertoire-size bias correction applied to the TCR pairs. To estimate false discovery rates, a later analysis permuted the HLA or CMV assignments 20 times. In a later analysis, co-occurring TCRs were grouped with DBSCAN, and TCRdist sequence similarity was added when clustering was performed within HLA-allele-positive subsets. Repertoires with fewer than 30,000 or more than 120,000 public chains, plus five repertoires with anomalous nucleotide sharing, were excluded from co-occurrence clustering. As stored in TCRdb, this immuneACCESS dataset retains in-frame rearrangements with V and J assigned. A fraction of the clones does not appear; measured against another copy, unresolved V genes explain less than half of the discrepancy, and the remainder lacks a known reason. That table is the source of V, J and clone size, and D and trimming were worked out from the DNA. The data table for this sample lists approximately 210,000 clones. Under 1% of the sample is taken by the ten largest.

This sample is part of a study of cytomegalovirus exposure and HLA in healthy donors (TCRdb year 2017). General notes on the study: According to an earlier analysis of 587 of the donors, about 170 million T cells yielded 120 million or so unique TCR beta sequences and more than 250 Gb of sequence data. A handful of DR-DQ haplotypes were handled as single units for association and clustering because linkage in the cohort was strong. In a later genetic analysis, genome-wide SNP genotypes for about three fifths of the roughly 670 donors were used, and that subset was treated as a discovery cohort. The study aimed to test whether cataloging public T cell receptors could reveal signatures of past pathogen exposure. In a later analysis, previously published TCR beta repertoires from about 640 donors were re-analyzed and high-resolution HLA genotyping was added so that TCR occurrence patterns could be studied. Across some 400 genotyped donors of the cohort, an average of about 240,000 unique TCR beta nucleotide sequences per donor were sequenced, and roughly a sixth of those sequences were non-productive. Every repertoire in the discovery cohort had been generated on one and the same sequencing platform. The study combined high-throughput TCR immunosequencing, statistical association of individual TCRs with disease status, and machine learning to predict cytomegalovirus infection status. Among the roughly 390 genotyped donors, approximately 76% belonged to the genetic ancestry cluster associated with self-reported Caucasian donors. HLA typing included class I and class II loci at four-digit resolution. The number of donors typed differed by locus, with roughly 629-640 for A, B, C, DRB1 and DQB1, roughly 520 for DQA1, nearly 610 for DPA1, and some 450 for DPB1. The T cell repertoires of around 670 subjects were profiled by immunosequencing and related to cytomegalovirus serostatus. Roughly 310 gigabases of sequencing data and approximately 85 million unique TCR sequences were included in an early release covering 550 to 650 HLA-typed donors. An earlier analysis of 587 of the donors used high-throughput TCR beta sequencing to judge whether each TCR beta V gene segment behaved as functional or pseudogenic. Alongside the repertoire data, information on donor age, sex, ethnicity and CMV serostatus was compiled. Along with the roughly 700-subject first cohort, a separate validation cohort of over a hundred different subjects was used. In the later analysis, no new phenotypic data were used to find candidate immune exposures; instead, reliance was placed on TCR beta sequences and their occurrence across donors. Overall results and qualifications from the work: In a later analysis, HLA-associated TCR beta chains were found to be more clonally expanded and to have lower generation probabilities than equally common non-associated chains. In vitro tests confirmed that a few of the cytomegalovirus-associated TCR beta chains recognize cytomegalovirus antigens. The only immune exposure information available for the cohort was CMV serostatus. A later analysis found that TCR association rates varied across HLA loci, with DRB1 alleles showing the most associated TCRs and HLA-C alleles the fewest. Because HLA typing was missing for some donors at each locus, association tests included only the typed subset. The study gave a list of under 200 TCR beta chains associated with cytomegalovirus. An association between a missense DCLRE1C variant and V-gene and J-gene trimming of TCR beta chains was found in a later genetic analysis and replicated in an independent cohort. In an earlier analysis of some 640 of the donors, most TCR beta V segments were observed in productive rearrangements about 87% or about 30% of the time, broadly matching IMGT annotations. Some IMGT-functional V segments, including TRBV6-2 and TRBV6-3, could not be told apart with the 87-base-pair reads, so those segments were excluded. The authors suggested that the approach could potentially be generalized to other disease states and immunological phenotypes. A further reported finding was that TCR beta sequences accurately predicted the HLA-A and HLA-B alleles for most subjects in the first cohort. The classifier was reported to diagnose cytomegalovirus status with high specificity and sensitivity in both the original cohort and the validation cohort. Most CMV-associated TCR beta chains appeared to be HLA-restricted in a later analysis, and the HLA associations seemed to be driven largely by CMV exposure. Linkage disequilibrium might explain the correlated functional status among segregating V segments, but an unknown experimental factor could not be excluded. Sequencing depth was assumed to be roughly uniform across donors in the presence/absence analyses, though that assumption may not hold. Because counts were too low, fewer than 20 rarely observed V segments, including chromosome 9 orphons, were excluded from the earlier analysis of fewer than 650 of the donors. Most TCR sequences were observed very rarely across donors, whereas some public TCRs were present in many individuals. A cluster of highly shared sequence variants was judged likely to represent a technical artifact of the sequencing pipeline. When HLA alleles, especially DR and DQ, strongly co-occurred, attributing TCR associations to individual alleles was difficult. Several of the top co-occurrence clusters appeared to be linked to parvovirus B19, influenza, CMV and Epstein-Barr virus, according to a later analysis. Compared with the roughly 700-donor mean, donors in an Asian-associated ancestry cluster had fewer N-insertions in productive TCRs, according to a later genetic analysis. At a false discovery rate of 0.05, a later analysis linked 16,951 TCR beta sequences to specific HLA alleles. In this cohort, only TCR beta chains were sequenced, and detectable features were limited by the absence of alpha or paired-chain data.

The CDR3 measures 15 amino acids from cysteine to phenylalanine. Only the CDR3 DNA stays, 45 bases, in frame from base 1. CDR1 and CDR2 (SGHTA, FQGNSA) derive from the germline V gene. V was cut back by 1 base and J by 0 bases, leaving a gap of 9 bases between them. The V and J genes are TRBV7-2 and TRBJ1-1; too little of a D gene remains to name it. The sample consisted of PBMCs. The origin of this receptor is a woman in her twenties or thirties in good health and CMV-seropositive. The bases are TGTGCCAGCAGCTTAGTCGCAGGTATGAACACTGAAGCTTTCTTT. The translation is CASSLVAGMNTEAFF.